Below, one T cell receptor (beta chain) is given with its context. This entry comes from a study of early T cells in non-severe SARS-CoV-2 infection. Each CDR3 protein gets one entry after TCRdb re-called the 5' RACE reads with MiXCR. Found here are tens of thousands of distinct CDR3 sequences, around 20% of them singletons; the top ten hold 15% to 20%. Deletions cut 4 bases from V and 1 base from J, with 6 bases between. Per germline, CDR1 DFQATT and CDR2 SNEGSKA (reference sequence). The CDR3 loop spans 12 amino acids. This material consisted of whole blood, taken at baseline. This sequence joins TRBV20-1 and TRBJ2-3; D is undetermined. The origin of this receptor is an adult who was a healthcare worker with PCR-confirmed SARS-CoV-2 infection or an uninfected control (not recorded which). The chain's CDR3 is CSATVGTDTQYF. In DNA, the CDR3 is TGCAGTGCTACCGTAGGCACAGATACGCAGTATTTT.